Each of the 15 T cell receptor beta chains below was sequenced from the same sample in a study of T cell responses to AZD1222 COVID-19 vaccine. Produced via immunoSEQ multiplex PCR; TCRdb's table is partial and in-frame only. The data hold 90,000 to 95,000 clones, with around nine tenths observed a single time. The sample in question was peripheral blood, obtained 28 days after the second AZD1222 dose. All receptors derive from an adult who received the AZD1222 COVID-19 vaccine.

The chain joins TRBV13 to TRBJ1-1; 9 bases map to TRBD1. CDR1 is PRHDT and CDR2 is FYEKMQ in the germline V gene (reference sequence). V shed 5 bases, J shed 5 bases, and the junction held 9 bases outside the gene matches. This CDR3 spans 15 amino acids. The CDR3 DNA reads TGTGCCAGCAGCAAAGGACAGGGGTTGAGTACTGAAGCTTTCTTT. Its protein is CASSKGQGLSTEAFF.

V is TRBV6-2 or TRBV6-3 and J is TRBJ1-1; D not resolved. V was trimmed by 4 bases and J by 0 bases, leaving 6 bases between them. From germline, CDR1 is MNHEY and CDR2 SVGEGT. CDR3 length equals 13 residues. CDR3 in DNA: TGTGCCAGCAGTTCCGAGATGAACACTGAAGCTTTCTTT. The encoded protein is CASSSEMNTEAFF.

The rearrangement links TRBV18 to TRBJ2-7, with D unresolved. Deletions cut 3 bases from V and 1 base from J, with 19 bases between. The CDR3 runs 17 residues. Germline loops: CDR1 KGHSH, CDR2 LQKENI. In DNA form, the CDR3 reads TGTGCCAGCTCACCGACGTCGGGTGGCCCGCGGTCCTACGAGCAGTACTTC. Amino acids: CASSPTSGGPRSYEQYF.

The V call is TRBV3-1 (or the pseudogene TRBV3-2), the J call TRBJ2-1, with 9 bases that match TRBD2. V shed 3 bases, J shed 4 bases, and the junction held 16 bases outside the gene matches. The CDR3 has 19 amino acids. The germline V gene encodes CDR1 LGHDT and CDR2 YNNKEL (reference sequence). The CDR3 coding sequence is TGTGCCAGCAGCCATCTAGCGGGGAAGGATTTACTAAGTTACAATGAGCAGTTCTTC. Amino acids: CASSHLAGKDLLSYNEQFF.

The gene calls are TRBV27 and TRBJ2-3; 8 nucleotides match TRBD1. Per the germline V gene, CDR1 is MNHEY and CDR2 is SMNVEV (reference sequence). The CDR3 totals 14 residues. The V gene end was trimmed by 6 bases and the J gene end by 1 base; junction bases not matched to a gene: 3. The CDR3 is CASRTGVRTDTQYF. CDR3 bases: TGTGCCAGCAGGACAGGGGTACGCACAGATACGCAGTATTTT.

This clone was seen once. Written as DNA, the CDR3 is TGTGCCAGCTCACCGGGGAGTGGAGAGACCCAGTACTTC. Its protein product is CASSPGSGETQYF. The chain couples TRBV18 to TRBJ2-5, with D tentatively TRBD2 (5 bases). The CDR3 runs 13 residues. V was cut by 3 bases and J by 4 bases, with 9 bases left in between. The germline V gene encodes CDR1 KGHSH and CDR2 LQKENI.

The CDR3, as DNA: TGTGCCTGGCGTGATACGAACACCGGGGAGCTGTTTTTT. Encoded protein: CAWRDTNTGELFF. This chain links TRBV30 with TRBJ2-2; unclear D gene. V was shortened by 5 bases and J by 0 bases, with 7 bases between the two germline ends. Germline V CDR1 and CDR2: GTSNPN, SVGIG (reference sequence). The CDR3 length is 13 residues. Using reference TRBV30 and TRBJ2-2 for the parts outside the CDR3, the full variable domain is SQTIHQWPATLVQPVGSPLSLECTVEGTSNPNLYWYRQAAGRGLQLLFYSVGIGQISSEVPQNLSASRPQDRQFILSSKKLLLSDSGFYLCAWRDTNTGELFFGEGSRLTVL.

J is TRBJ1-1 and V is TRBV7-2, with D perhaps TRBD1 (5 bases). V shed 2 bases and J shed 4 bases, with 11 bases lying between them. The CDR3 consists of 14 residues. The germline gives CDR1 SGHTA, CDR2 FQGNSA. The DNA of the CDR3 is TGTGCCAGCAGCTTACAGGGTTGGGGCACTGAAGCTTTCTTT. This translates into CASSLQGWGTEAFF.

This clone occurred once. The rearrangement joins TRBV4-1 to TRBJ2-7, with unresolved D. CDR3 length: 15 residues. V was shortened by 1 base and J by 2 bases, with 12 bases between the two germline ends. Looked up from germline, CDR1 is MGHRA and CDR2 is YSYEKL. DNA of the CDR3: TGCGCCAGCAGCCAAGTCCCCGGAAAAGCCTACGAGCAGTACTTC. Protein product: CASSQVPGKAYEQYF.

The rearrangement joins TRBV18 to TRBJ1-2, with TRBD1 matching over 12 bases. Germline V gene lookup returns CDR1 KGHSH and CDR2 LQKENI. V shed 3 bases and J 4 bases; nucleotides not matched to a gene: 3. The CDR3 has 15 residues. The CDR3 nucleotides are TGTGCCAGCTCACCTGGGACAGGGGGCTCCTATGGCTACACCTTC. Encoded protein: CASSPGTGGSYGYTF.

The J gene is TRBJ1-6, the V gene TRBV21-1; TRBD1, the D gene given by the table, was not confirmed from the DNA. TRBV21-1 is shown as a pseudogene. This CDR3 has 20 residues. The CDR3 sequence: CASSKGPMSLGQGVNSPLHF. The CDR3 bases are TGTGCCAGCAGCAAAGGTCCTATGTCCTTAGGACAGGGGGTGAATTCACCCCTCCACTTT.

This clone was observed a handful of times. The chain recombines TRBV29-1 with TRBJ1-1; 7 bases fit TRBD1. CDR1 and CDR2 (germline): SQVTM, ANQGSEA. The CDR3 runs to 14 residues. With 5 bases clipped from V and 1 base from J, the junction kept 7 bases outside the gene matches. The CDR3 reads CSVHGQARNTEAFF. The DNA of the CDR3 is TGCAGCGTTCATGGACAGGCGAGGAACACTGAAGCTTTCTTT.

The genes are TRBV4-3 and TRBJ1-3; tentative D call: TRBD1 (6 bases). Germline CDR1 and CDR2: LGHNA and YSLEER. CDR3 size: 16 residues. V was clipped by 0 bases and J by 2 bases, with 11 bases between them. DNA of the CDR3: TGCGCCAGCAGCCAAGACCTGGAGGGGGCTGGAAACACCATATATTTT. Translation: CASSQDLEGAGNTIYF.

The J gene is TRBJ2-7, the V gene TRBV6-5, with D perhaps matching TRBD1 (6 bases). There are 13 residues in the CDR3. In germline, CDR1 is MNHEY, CDR2 SVGAGI. The germline V and J ends were trimmed by 0 bases and 4 bases, with 7 bases remaining between them. This CDR3 is CASSYSRGYEQYF. The CDR3 region has the DNA TGTGCCAGCAGTTACTCAAGGGGGTACGAGCAGTACTTC.

The chain carries TRBV30 and TRBJ1-6; 7 bases match TRBD1. Losses at the gene ends were 0 bases for V and 10 bases for J; bases not matched to a gene: 9. Germline CDR1 and CDR2: GTSNPN and SVGIG (reference sequence). The CDR3 sequence is 15 residues long. CDR3 residues: CAWSVRGQRASPLHF. Written as DNA, the CDR3 is TGTGCCTGGAGTGTACGGGGACAGCGGGCGTCACCCCTCCACTTT.